These 13 T cell receptor beta chains were all obtained from the same sample, sequenced in a study of T-cell memory formation after mild COVID-19 (dated by TCRdb to the early 2020s). The library was made by 5' RACE. Instrument used: Illumina NovaSeq 6000. The public sequencing data were trimmed at Q25 with fastp and processed into clonotypes with MiXCR by TCRdb, which kept only in-frame beta chains. Every entry covers one CDR3 protein and lists the most common genes and DNA from its rows. Across this sample there are roughly 280,000 distinct CDR3 sequences, with around 15% seen only once. The top ten clones comprise about a fifth of the sample. The sequenced sample consisted of PBMCs or a T cell subset sorted from them (not recorded which). These receptors all come from a man aged 18 to 29 who had mild COVID-19 (a few samples of this study predate the infection). The sample titles of this study are shuffled in the database, so cell type and time point are left out; the donor was told from shared clones.

This clonotype turned up a few times. The chain joins TRBV5-5 to TRBJ1-5; D is ambiguous. V was shortened by 1 base and J by 4 bases, with 6 bases between the two germline ends. The CDR3 is 13 residues long. Germline loops: CDR1 SGHKS, CDR2 YYEKEE (reference sequence). DNA of the CDR3: TGTGCCAGCAGCTTGTTCTTAAATCAGCCCCAGCATTTT. Protein product: CASSLFLNQPQHF.

This chain joins TRBV29-1 and TRBJ1-2; TRBD1 might be the D (6 bases). The CDR3 is 11 amino acids. V gave up 1 base and J gave up 6 bases, with 6 bases separating them. CDR1 and CDR2 from the germline V gene are SQVTM and ANQGSEA. The CDR3, as DNA: TGCAGCGTTGAAGGACAGGATGGCTACACCTTC. It translates to CSVEGQDGYTF.

The gene calls are TRBV4-3 and TRBJ1-2, with TRBD1 identical over 7 bases. CDR1 is LGHNA and CDR2 is YSLEER in the germline V gene. Germline trimming cut 3 bases from V and 2 bases from J; bases unmatched to any gene: 9. The CDR3 contains 16 residues. The CDR3 DNA sequence: TGCGCCAGCAGCCAGGGGGTGACAGGGTACAACTATGGCTACACCTTC. Translating it yields CASSQGVTGYNYGYTF.

This clonotype was seen a few times. V and J are TRBV2 and TRBJ2-3; TRBD1 agrees at 7 bases. CDR1 and CDR2 from the germline V gene are SNHLY and FYNNEI. This CDR3 comprises 13 residues. J was trimmed by 2 bases and V by 10 bases; bases with no gene match: 6. The DNA for the CDR3 is TGTGCCATCTGGACAGGCGACACAGATACGCAGTATTTT. It codes for CAIWTGDTDTQYF.

This clonotype occurred many times. The chain has TRBV7-2 and TRBJ2-3, with D possibly being TRBD2 (5 bases). V lost 8 bases, J lost 6 bases, and 12 bases lay in between. Looked up from germline, CDR1 is SGHTA and CDR2 is FQGNSA. The CDR3 has 12 amino acids. The CDR3 is CASSPQRDTQYF. The CDR3 DNA is TGTGCCAGCTCACCACAGCGGGATACGCAGTATTTT.

In this sample, this clonotype turned up a few times. This sequence joins TRBV7-2 and TRBJ2-1; TRBD1 agrees at 9 bases. Germline CDR1 is SGHTA and CDR2 is FQGNSA. This CDR3 comprises 14 residues. The V segment lost 5 bases and the J segment 8 bases; nucleotides outside the gene matches: 7. CDR3 bases: TGTGCCAGCAGCCCCGGGACAGGGTACTATGAGCAGTTCTTC. It yields the protein CASSPGTGYYEQFF.

The chain combines TRBV11-2 with TRBJ2-2; 10 nucleotides line up with TRBD1. Unmatched junction bases numbered 8, after V lost 0 bases and J lost 4 bases. Per germline, CDR1 SGHAT and CDR2 FQNNGV. This CDR3 has 18 residues. CDR3 sequence reads: CASSLDRGWTGGTGELFF. DNA of the CDR3: TGTGCCAGCAGCTTAGATCGAGGGTGGACAGGGGGCACCGGGGAGCTGTTTTTT.

This clonotype was seen a few times. V and J are TRBV7-9 and TRBJ2-3, with a possible D match to TRBD2 (7 bases). The CDR3 loop spans 16 amino acids. Trimming cost V 5 bases and J 5 bases, with 20 bases left between them. Germline V CDR1 and CDR2: SEHNR, FQNEAQ (reference sequence). The CDR3 DNA sequence: TGTGCCAGCAGCCGCTTGGCGGGGGCCCGCGGAGATACGCAGTATTTT. Translation gives CASSRLAGARGDTQYF.

This clonotype was seen more than once but under ten times. The chain has TRBV3-1 and TRBJ1-6; D not resolved. Germline CDR1 and CDR2: LGHDT and YNNKEL (reference sequence). The CDR3 runs 12 residues. Deletions cut 4 bases from V and 8 bases from J, with 6 bases between. The CDR3 nucleotides read TGTGCCAGCAGCCGAGAGTATTCACCCCTCCACTTT. Translating it yields CASSREYSPLHF.

This clonotype was detected many times. The genes are TRBV5-1 and TRBJ2-5; D unresolved. Germline CDR1 SGHRS, CDR2 YFSETQ. CDR3 length: 10 residues. The V end was cut by 5 bases, the J end by 5 bases, with 4 bases between. CDR3 coding DNA: TGCGCCAGCAGTGCCGAGACCCAGTACTTC. Protein: CASSAETQYF. The whole variable domain, filled in from reference TRBV5-1 and TRBJ2-5, reads KAGVTQTPRYLIKTRGQQVTLSCSPISGHRSVSWYQQTPGQGLQFLFEYFSETQRNKGNFPGRFSGRQFSNSRSEMNVSTLELGDSALYLCASSAETQYFGPGTRLLVL.

V gene TRBV7-7 combines with J gene TRBJ2-2; D gene ambiguous. The CDR3 runs 14 residues. V lost 5 bases to trimming and J lost 0 bases, with 7 bases between them. Per the germline V gene, CDR1 is SSHAT and CDR2 is FNYEAQ (reference sequence). The CDR3 nucleotides read TGTGCCAGCAGCCGGGTGACGAACACCGGGGAGCTGTTTTTT. Its protein product is CASSRVTNTGELFF.

CDR3 sequence reads: CASSLGTLDEQYF. The DNA of the CDR3 is TGTGCCAGCAGCTTAGGGACTTTGGACGAGCAGTACTTC. The rearrangement links TRBV11-3 to TRBJ2-7; D perhaps matches TRBD2 (5 bases). CDR1 and CDR2 from the germline V gene are SGHNT and YENEEA. This CDR3 has 13 residues. The germline V and J ends were trimmed by 1 base and 5 bases, with 9 bases remaining between them.

By share, this clonotype counts as medium-sized. The V gene is TRBV5-1, the J gene TRBJ2-3; 9 positions agree with TRBD1. After removal of 1 base from V and 3 bases from J, the junction contained 3 bases not matched to a gene. The CDR3 length is 15 residues. Germline CDR1 and CDR2: SGHRS and YFSETQ. The CDR3 sequence is CASSLMDRGTDTQYF. CDR3 sequence (DNA): TGCGCCAGCAGCTTGATGGACAGGGGAACAGATACGCAGTATTTT.